The 8 T cell receptor beta chains in this list originate from one sample, sequenced in a study of regulatory T cells in long-lasting Graves disease. Arm-PCR of CDR3 regions and iRepertoire HTBI primers were the basis on which TCR beta libraries were built. TCRdb recomputed calls from the multiplex PCR reads with MiXCR, one row per CDR3 protein. The data hold hundreds of thousands of distinct CDR3 sequences, with approximately 15% observed a single time. Time point denoted: newly diagnosed GD, antithyroid drugs for less than 3 months. PBMC RNA served as the TCR library source. The sample was also linked to a second study, of T cells in Graves' hyperthyroidism and ophthalmopathy.

Here the sequenced sample was peripheral blood mononuclear cells (PBMCs), taken at new diagnosis, from a patient treated with antithyroid drugs. The receptor set was obtained from a woman in her thirties or forties with Graves disease.

This clonotype was counted a few times. J is TRBJ1-6 and V is TRBV30; no reliable D call. Germline V gene lookup returns CDR1 GTSNPN and CDR2 SVGIG (reference sequence). The CDR3 has 13 residues. Deletions cut 8 bases from V and 7 bases from J, with 15 bases between. As DNA, the CDR3 is TGTGCCGCGGATGTGGGGAACAATTCACCCCTCCACTTT. It specifies CAADVGNNSPLHF.

Only a few counts were recorded for this clonotype. The chain links TRBV9 to TRBJ2-5; D possibly uses TRBD1 or TRBD2 (5 bases each). Trimming took off 0 bases at V and 2 bases at J, with 14 bases between the two ends. This CDR3 comprises 16 residues. Per the germline V gene, CDR1 is SGDLS and CDR2 is YYNGEE. The CDR3 nucleotides read TGTGCCAGCAGCGTAGGATTGAGGGGAAGTCAAGAGACCCAGTACTTC. Its translation: CASSVGLRGSQETQYF.

This clonotype was recorded at least ten times. The chain is built from TRBV27 and TRBJ2-7, with D hard to call. Germline CDR1 is MNHEY and CDR2 is SMNVEV (reference sequence). The CDR3 has 17 amino acids. V was trimmed by 0 bases and J by 4 bases, leaving 19 bases between them. In DNA form, the CDR3 reads TGTGCCAGCAGTTTATCGACATCAGGTATGAGAAAATACGAGCAGTACTTC. Protein sequence: CASSLSTSGMRKYEQYF.

This clonotype came up many times. In DNA, the CDR3 is TGTGCCAGCCACGGGACAGGTAGCAATCAGCCCCAGCATTTT. Amino acid sequence: CASHGTGSNQPQHF. The chain uses TRBV19 and TRBJ1-5; 8 positions match TRBD1. The ends lost 9 bases at V and 0 bases at J; junction bases unmatched: 4. The CDR3 runs to 14 residues. Germline CDR1 is LNHDA and CDR2 is SQIVND (reference sequence).

This clonotype was seen a few times. The genes are TRBV20-1 and TRBJ2-1; D call uncertain. The V and J ends lost 4 bases and 6 bases respectively, with 16 bases between them. This CDR3 contains 14 residues. CDR1 and CDR2 from the germline V gene are DFQATT and SNEGSKA (reference sequence). The CDR3 loop reads CSAKIRRSGNEQFF. CDR3 coding DNA: TGCAGTGCTAAAATACGGCGGTCTGGCAATGAGCAGTTCTTC.

In its sample, this clonotype was seen many times. This chain uses TRBV18 with TRBJ1-1; D ambiguous. The CDR3 contains 14 residues. Between the trimmed V and J ends, which lost 1 base and 3 bases, there was a span of 9 bases. Germline assignment: CDR1 KGHSH and CDR2 LQKENI. The CDR3 reads CASSPRAQDTEAFF. The CDR3 DNA reads TGTGCCAGCTCACCACGGGCCCAGGACACTGAAGCTTTCTTT.

The chain links TRBV12-3 or TRBV12-4 to TRBJ1-1, with a weak D call TRBD1 (6 bases). The CDR3 is 16 residues long. Deletions cut 0 bases from V and 5 bases from J, with 16 bases between. CDR3 in DNA: TGTGCCAGCAGTTTAGCGGTAGGCAGGGGAGGGACTGAAGCTTTCTTT. This codes for CASSLAVGRGGTEAFF.

This clonotype was seen at least ten times. The chain uses TRBV11-2 and TRBJ1-2; possible D gene TRBD1, 5 bases. This CDR3 contains 14 residues. Germline-derived CDR1 and CDR2 are SGHAT and FQNNGV. V lost 0 bases and J 2 bases, leaving 7 bases between the germline ends. CDR3 loop: CASSLEDINYGYTF. The CDR3 DNA reads TGTGCCAGCAGCTTAGAGGACATCAACTATGGCTACACCTTC.